Listed here are 14 T cell receptor beta chains from one sample, sequenced in a study of early T cells in non-severe SARS-CoV-2 infection. TCRdb called the 5' RACE reads again in MiXCR, with one record for every CDR3 protein. The table lists 30,000 or so distinct CDR3 sequences, roughly 6.6% of them singletons. Sequencing input: whole blood. The receptor source for this set is an adult who was a healthcare worker with PCR-confirmed SARS-CoV-2 infection or an uninfected control (not recorded which).

In its sample, this clonotype was seen many times. The chain employs TRBV6-1 and TRBJ1-1; D is uncertain. V shed 3 bases and J shed 6 bases, with 17 bases lying between them. The germline gives CDR1 MNHNS, CDR2 SASEGT. The CDR3 is 15 amino acids. The CDR3 nucleotides read TGTGCCAGCAGTGATGAGGTGACCGGGAGGCCTGAAGCTTTCTTT. It codes for CASSDEVTGRPEAFF.

This clonotype was counted ten times or more. The gene calls are TRBV28 and TRBJ2-1; TRBD2 aligns across 11 bases. J lost 7 bases, V lost 5 bases, and 10 bases had no gene match. Germline values: CDR1 MDHEN, CDR2 SYDVKM. The CDR3 is 16 amino acids. CDR3 sequence (DNA): TGTGCCAGCAGTCCCACTCTAGCGGGAGGATTGAATGAGCAGTTCTTC. Protein sequence: CASSPTLAGGLNEQFF.

V is TRBV6-5 and J is TRBJ2-3; D call uncertain. Germline lookup yields CDR1 MNHEY and CDR2 SVGAGI. This CDR3 has 14 amino acids. V dropped 6 bases and J dropped 3 bases, with 13 bases sitting between them. This chain's CDR3 is CASRLRQQTDTQYF. The CDR3 DNA reads TGTGCCAGCAGGCTCCGCCAACAAACAGATACGCAGTATTTT.

This clonotype has at least ten counts. The chain recombines TRBV2 with TRBJ2-1; perhaps TRBD2 as D (5 bases). The germline V gene encodes CDR1 SNHLY and CDR2 FYNNEI. V dropped 4 bases and J dropped 9 bases, with 16 bases sitting between them. CDR3 length: 14 amino acids. CDR3 loop: CASSVLAFSSEQFF. In DNA, the CDR3 is TGTGCCAGCAGTGTCCTAGCATTCTCCAGTGAGCAGTTCTTC.

The rearrangement uses TRBV20-1 and TRBJ1-2; TRBD1 might be the D (5 bases). Germline CDR1 and CDR2: DFQATT and SNEGSKA (reference sequence). The CDR3 spans 14 residues. Trimming cost V 6 bases and J 4 bases, with 18 bases left between them. CDR3 loop: CSASMGTSSYGYTF. The CDR3 DNA reads TGCAGTGCCTCCATGGGGACTTCTAGCTATGGCTACACCTTC.

This clonotype was seen ten or more times. The rearrangement joins TRBV7-6 to TRBJ1-6; TRBD1 matches 8 bases. The germline gives CDR1 SGHVS, CDR2 FNYEAQ. The ends lost 5 bases at V and 8 bases at J; junction bases unmatched: 11. The CDR3 totals 16 residues. CDR3 sequence: CASSPRTGFSDSPLHF. CDR3 DNA: TGTGCCAGCAGCCCACGGACAGGGTTTAGCGATTCACCCCTCCACTTT.

This clonotype was detected many times. The chain links TRBV9 to TRBJ1-2; 10 bases line up with TRBD1. J gave up 8 bases and V 3 bases, and 13 bases lay outside the gene matches. CDR1 is SGDLS and CDR2 is YYNGEE in the germline V gene. The CDR3 loop spans 16 amino acids. The CDR3 loop reads CASSAPTGGAIKGYTF. The DNA of the CDR3 is TGTGCCAGCAGCGCTCCGACAGGGGGCGCGATAAAAGGCTACACCTTC.

This clonotype was counted ten times or more. The V gene is TRBV20-1, the J gene TRBJ2-1; D gene ambiguous. V lost 6 bases to trimming and J lost 1 base, with 13 bases between them. This CDR3 comprises 14 residues. Germline CDR1 and CDR2: DFQATT and SNEGSKA (reference sequence). The CDR3 here is CSAPDTGSYNEQFF. The CDR3 coding sequence is TGCAGTGCCCCTGACACGGGTTCCTACAATGAGCAGTTCTTC.

To note about this clonotype: With a much larger clone just one base away, this may be a read error. The chain links TRBV4-1 to TRBJ2-7; 11 positions match TRBD2. Germline V gene sequence: CDR1 MGHRA, CDR2 YSYEKL. This CDR3 has 16 residues. V lost 1 base to trimming and J lost 5 bases; unmatched junction nucleotides: 7. The CDR3 nucleotides read TGCGCCAGCAGCCAAGTTACTAGCGGGGGATCCCACGAGCAGTACTTC. Translation: CASSQVTSGGSHEQYF.

Comment on this clonotype: One end of the junction does not line up with germline, which may come from a read error. V usage is TRBV28 and J usage is TRBJ2-1; weak D call: TRBD1 (5 bases). Germline V gene sequence: CDR1 MDHEN, CDR2 SYDVKM. The CDR3 has 14 amino acids. The CDR3 DNA reads as TGTGCCAGCAGTTCCGCCGACAGATATAATGAGCATTTCTTC. Protein: CASSSADRYNEHFF.

This clonotype was counted many times. V gene TRBV6-1 combines with J gene TRBJ1-4; weak D call: TRBD1 (6 bases). Per the germline V gene, CDR1 is MNHNS and CDR2 is SASEGT. The CDR3 spans 15 residues. The ends were cut back, 1 base at V and 7 bases at J, with 13 bases in the middle. CDR3 nucleotides: TGTGCCAGCAGTGAAGGTGACAGGCGCCCTGAAAAACTGTTTTTT. Translated, it gives CASSEGDRRPEKLFF.

The table lists this clonotype with many counts. This rearrangement joins TRBV20-1 to TRBJ2-3; weak D call: TRBD1 (6 bases). V lost 0 bases and J lost 5, with 9 bases in between. The CDR3 covers 13 residues. Per the germline V gene, CDR1 is DFQATT and CDR2 is SNEGSKA (reference sequence). The chain's CDR3 is CSAREGAVDTQYF. Here the CDR3 DNA reads TGCAGTGCTAGAGAGGGGGCGGTAGATACGCAGTATTTT.

The CDR3 DNA is TGTGCCAGCGGTGGACAGGAGGCCAAAAACATTCAGTACTTC. Encoded protein: CASGGQEAKNIQYF. V gene TRBV6-6 combines with J gene TRBJ2-4; 7 positions match TRBD1. Germline V gene data show CDR1 as MNHNY and CDR2 as SVGAGI (reference sequence). The CDR3 is 14 amino acids. V was pared by 8 bases and J by 1 base, with 5 bases of the junction left unmatched.

At least ten counts were recorded for this clonotype. Sequence at one end of the junction differs from germline and may be a read error. The rearrangement links TRBV28 to TRBJ1-1, with D unclear. The CDR3 is 11 amino acids. Germline V lookup: CDR1 MDHEN, CDR2 SYDVKM. The CDR3: CASSGNNEAFF. DNA of the CDR3: TGTGCCAGCAGTGGAAACAATGAAGCTTTCTTT.